The 20 T cell receptor beta chains given below trace back to one sample, sequenced in a study of T cell changes during pregnancy in multiple sclerosis. Generated by immunoSEQ multiplex PCR, the TCRdb table keeps only in-frame clones and is missing some. The data hold under 65,000 clones, with 92% observed a single time. The specimen was peripheral blood, collected in the second trimester of pregnancy. These receptors all stem from a female donor with multiple sclerosis, enrolled in a pregnancy study.

V usage is TRBV6-5 and J usage is TRBJ2-5; TRBD2 agrees at 12 bases. With V trimmed by 9 bases and J by 5 bases, 7 bases remained unmatched. CDR3 length: 14 amino acids. Germline V gives CDR1 MNHEY, CDR2 SVGAGI. The CDR3 coding sequence is TGTGCCAGTAGACTAGCGGGAGTGGGTGAGACCCAGTACTTC. This sequence encodes CASRLAGVGETQYF.

The chain recombines TRBV19 with TRBJ2-1, with 15 bases lining up with TRBD2. The CDR3 spans 15 residues. Germline V gives CDR1 LNHDA, CDR2 SQIVND (reference sequence). The V gene end was trimmed by 6 bases and the J gene end by 7 bases; junction bases not matched to a gene: 4. The DNA for the CDR3 is TGTGCCAGTAGCCTCGGACTAGCGGGAGGGAATGAGCAGTTCTTC. Protein: CASSLGLAGGNEQFF.

This clone was counted once. This chain joins TRBV27 and TRBJ2-1, with a tentative D call TRBD2 (5 bases). Germline V lookup: CDR1 MNHEY, CDR2 SMNVEV (reference sequence). The CDR3 contains 15 residues. Trimming stripped 1 base from V and 0 bases from J, with 7 bases between. Written as DNA, the CDR3 is TGTGCCAGCAGTTTATGGGGAGCCTCCTACAATGAGCAGTTCTTC. Its translation: CASSLWGASYNEQFF.

The chain couples TRBV18 to TRBJ1-1; 10 bases match TRBD1. Losses at the gene ends were 3 bases for V and 5 bases for J; bases not matched to a gene: 9. Germline V CDR1 and CDR2: KGHSH, LQKENI. The CDR3 totals 16 residues. The CDR3 is CASSPPRTGGLTEAFF. The CDR3 nucleotides are TGTGCCAGCTCACCCCCGAGGACAGGGGGATTAACTGAAGCTTTCTTT.

The chain recombines TRBV11-2 with TRBJ2-7; no reliable D call. The CDR3 consists of 14 residues. Germline CDR1 reads SGHAT; CDR2 reads FQNNGV. V lost 1 base and J 1 base, leaving 8 bases between the germline ends. The CDR3 nucleotides are TGTGCCAGCAGCTTAGCTCTCCTTTCCTACGAGCAGTACTTC. This translates into CASSLALLSYEQYF.

J is TRBJ2-1 and V is TRBV19; perhaps TRBD2 as D (5 bases). Germline values: CDR1 LNHDA, CDR2 SQIVND (reference sequence). V was cut by 0 bases and J by 2 bases, with 11 bases left in between. CDR3 length equals 16 residues. The CDR3 DNA reads as TGTGCCAGTAGTATAGATCGGCGGGCGGCCTACAATGAGCAGTTCTTC. It encodes CASSIDRRAAYNEQFF.

V is TRBV13 and J is TRBJ2-2; TRBD2 is a possible D gene (5 bases). This CDR3 has 15 amino acids. In germline, CDR1 is PRHDT, CDR2 FYEKMQ (reference sequence). Trimming shortened V by 1 base and J by 4 bases, and 10 bases separated the two germline ends. CDR3 sequence (DNA): TGTGCCAGCAGCTTAGTTCTAGCCGGCACCGGGGAGCTGTTTTTT. Its protein product is CASSLVLAGTGELFF.

This clone showed up just once. The chain is built from TRBV4-1 and TRBJ2-7; D may be TRBD2 (6 bases). Trimming took off 2 bases at V and 7 bases at J, with 18 bases between the two ends. The CDR3 runs to 15 residues. CDR1 is MGHRA and CDR2 is YSYEKL in the germline V gene. The DNA for the CDR3 is TGCGCCAGCAGCCAACCTGCGGAGGGCCGGTGGGAGCAGTACTTC. This gives the protein CASSQPAEGRWEQYF.

The rearrangement links TRBV30 to TRBJ1-1; D is unclear. The germline V and J ends were trimmed by 3 bases and 4 bases, with 6 bases remaining between them. Germline CDR1 GTSNPN, CDR2 SVGIG (reference sequence). CDR3 length: 11 amino acids. CDR3: CAWSPTTEAFF. For the CDR3, the DNA is TGTGCCTGGAGCCCTACCACTGAAGCTTTCTTT.

The rearrangement links TRBV30 to TRBJ2-3; D call uncertain. This CDR3 region has 14 residues. V was trimmed by 3 bases and J by 2 bases, leaving 12 bases between them. Germline V gives CDR1 GTSNPN, CDR2 SVGIG (reference sequence). The CDR3 coding sequence is TGTGCCTGGAGGCCAGGCCTGACCACAGATACGCAGTATTTT. This codes for CAWRPGLTTDTQYF.

V gene TRBV14 combines with J gene TRBJ2-2; no firm D call. The CDR3 runs 14 residues. V lost 2 bases, J lost 4 bases, and 8 bases lay in between. The germline gives CDR1 SGHDN, CDR2 FVKESK. CDR3 DNA: TGTGCCAGCAGCCAAATTAGATTCACCGGGGAGCTGTTTTTT. Translating it yields CASSQIRFTGELFF.

The chain combines TRBV7-3 with TRBJ2-1, with D tentatively TRBD2 (5 bases). The V and J ends lost 3 bases and 7 bases respectively, with 10 bases between them. Germline CDR1 reads SGHTA; CDR2 reads FQGTGA. This CDR3 region has 13 residues. In DNA, the CDR3 is TGTGCCAGCAGCTTTGGAGGTCCGAATGAGCAGTTCTTC. Its protein is CASSFGGPNEQFF.

The rearrangement uses TRBV7-6 and TRBJ2-5, with 8 bases that match TRBD1. CDR1 is SGHVS, CDR2 FNYEAQ, per germline. The CDR3 consists of 15 residues. V was pared by 1 base and J by 5 bases, with 6 bases of the junction left unmatched. CDR3 in amino acids: CASSLGQGMWETQYF. The CDR3 DNA follows: TGTGCCAGCAGCTTAGGACAGGGGATGTGGGAGACCCAGTACTTC.

This clone was seen a single time. This chain connects TRBV7-9 to TRBJ1-1; unclear D gene. The ends were cut back, 3 bases at V and 2 bases at J, with 10 bases in the middle. Germline CDR1 and CDR2: SEHNR and FQNEAQ (reference sequence). This CDR3 is built from 14 residues. The CDR3 is CASSFEGINTEAFF. The CDR3 nucleotides read TGTGCCAGCAGCTTTGAGGGCATAAACACTGAAGCTTTCTTT.

The gene calls are TRBV30 and TRBJ2-7; 14 bases fit TRBD2. The CDR3 is made up of 15 amino acids. V shed 8 bases and J 3 bases; nucleotides not matched to a gene: 9. Germline CDR1 GTSNPN, CDR2 SVGIG (reference sequence). In DNA, the CDR3 is TGTGCCCGCCCGGGGACTAGCGGGAGTCTCTACGAGCAGTACTTC. This codes for CARPGTSGSLYEQYF.

This chain connects TRBV5-6 to TRBJ1-2; TRBD1 might be the D (5 bases). Germline CDR1 and CDR2: SGHDT and YYEEEE. Trimming pared 2 bases from V and 8 bases from J, leaving 10 bases between. This CDR3 spans 12 amino acids. CDR3 DNA: TGTGCCAGCAGCTTACAGGAGAGGGGCTACACCTTC. Translated, it gives CASSLQERGYTF.

The gene calls are TRBV5-4 and TRBJ2-5; D is perhaps TRBD1 (5 bases). Germline-derived CDR1 and CDR2 are SGHNT and YYREEE (reference sequence). CDR3 length: 13 amino acids. The ends were cut back, 2 bases at V and 5 bases at J, with 10 bases in the middle. CDR3 in amino acids: CASSFQGAETQYF. In DNA form, the CDR3 reads TGTGCCAGCAGCTTCCAGGGTGCGGAGACCCAGTACTTC.

This chain links TRBV2 with TRBJ2-7; TRBD1 might be the D (5 bases). This CDR3 is 12 amino acids long. Trimming removed 10 bases at V and 2 bases at J, with 12 bases between. The germline V gene encodes CDR1 SNHLY and CDR2 FYNNEI. The CDR3 loop reads CATYRTPYEQYF. CDR3 DNA sequence: TGTGCCACCTACAGGACCCCCTACGAGCAGTACTTC.

The chain has TRBV4-3 and TRBJ1-1; the D gene is possibly TRBD1 (6 bases). This CDR3 has 13 residues. CDR1 and CDR2 (germline): LGHNA, YSLEER. V lost 4 bases to trimming and J lost 4 bases, with 10 bases between them. The DNA for the CDR3 is TGCGCCAGCAGCCGAAAAGGGGGCACTGAAGCTTTCTTT. Protein: CASSRKGGTEAFF.

The V gene is TRBV7-9, the J gene TRBJ1-2; 8 bases agree with TRBD1. This CDR3 contains 15 residues. The germline V gene has CDR1 SEHNR and CDR2 FQNEAQ (reference sequence). The junction had 12 bases not matched to a gene; V was cut back by 5 bases and J by 7 bases. This CDR3 reads CASSHYGQGRIGYTF. In nucleotides, the CDR3 is TGTGCCAGCAGCCATTACGGACAGGGCCGAATTGGCTACACCTTC.